The TCR beta chain under discussion was sequenced for a study of blood T cell repertoires in COVID-19. Libraries were prepared by immunoSEQ multiplex PCR; TCRdb keeps only in-frame clonotypes and omits some of them. Of 200,000 to 250,000 clones in the sample, 82% were seen once. CDR1 is KGHDR, CDR2 SFDVKD, per germline. V lost 9 bases, J lost 4 bases, and 12 bases lay in between. The CDR3 runs 13 residues. Material for sequencing was peripheral blood. The source is a woman in her seventies with COVID-19, enrolled during active disease. This sequence joins TRBV24-1 and TRBJ1-5, with TRBD1 as a possible D gene (6 bases). As DNA, the CDR3 is TGTGCCACCCGACAGGACGGGAATCAGCCCCAGCATTTT. Amino acids: CATRQDGNQPQHF.